These T cell receptor beta chains were read from a single sample in a study of T cell responses to AZD1222 COVID-19 vaccine. The table came from immunoSEQ multiplex PCR; TCRdb's copy has only in-frame clones and leaves some out. The data show more than 90,000 clones, 88% seen once. The sequencing here drew on peripheral blood, taken 28 days after the second AZD1222 dose. The source is an adult who received the AZD1222 COVID-19 vaccine. Both conserved end residues are part of each CDR3. D genes are given only for firm matches. Where a row states a size, it is once, few, many or the class of an expanded clone; other rows omit it.

size: NA; J: TRBJ2-5; V: TRBV19; D: TRBD1; CDR3: CASSSDRGETQYF; DNA: TGTGCCAGTAGTTCCGACAGGGGGGAGACCCAGTACTTC
size: NA; J: TRBJ2-7; V: TRBV18; D: NA; CDR3: CASSPGRPYEQYF; DNA: TGTGCCAGCTCACCAGGCCGGCCCTACGAGCAGTACTTC
size: NA; J: TRBJ1-3; V: TRBV6-5; D: NA; CDR3: CASSYSRRSGNTIYF; DNA: TGTGCCAGCAGTTACTCGAGACGGTCTGGAAACACCATATATTTT
size: NA; J: TRBJ2-7; V: TRBV6-5; D: NA; CDR3: CASSYKDPYEQYF; DNA: TGTGCCAGCAGTTACAAGGACCCCTACGAGCAGTACTTC
size: NA; J: TRBJ1-2; V: TRBV19; D: TRBD1; CDR3: CASHRGTGISSYGYTF; DNA: TGTGCCAGTCACAGGGGGACTGGGATTTCTTCCTATGGCTACACCTTC
size: NA; J: TRBJ2-3; V: TRBV19; D: NA; CDR3: CASSTGNPTDTQYF; DNA: TGTGCCAGTAGTACCGGAAATCCTACAGATACGCAGTATTTT
size: NA; J: TRBJ1-1; V: TRBV28; D: NA; CDR3: CASREGWNTEAFF; DNA: TGTGCCAGCCGGGAGGGCTGGAACACTGAAGCTTTCTTT
size: NA; J: TRBJ1-3; V: TRBV2; D: NA; CDR3: CASMVTGNTIYF; DNA: TGTGCCAGCATGGTCACGGGAAACACCATATATTTT
size: NA; J: TRBJ1-1; V: TRBV7-8; D: NA; CDR3: CASSFGLNTEAFF; DNA: TGTGCCAGCAGCTTTGGTCTGAACACTGAAGCTTTCTTT
size: NA; J: TRBJ1-3; V: TRBV10-3; D: NA; CDR3: CAISESPSQSGNTIYF; DNA: TGTGCCATCAGTGAGTCACCCAGCCAGTCTGGAAACACCATATATTTT
size: NA; J: TRBJ2-7; V: TRBV4-1; D: TRBD1; CDR3: CASSQDDRETYEQYF; DNA: TGCGCCAGCAGCCAAGATGACAGGGAGACCTACGAGCAGTACTTC
size: NA; J: TRBJ1-2; V: TRBV15; D: NA; CDR3: CATSRDGLPGAGYTF; DNA: TGTGCCACCAGCAGAGATGGGCTGCCAGGGGCCGGCTACACCTTC
size: NA; J: TRBJ1-5; V: TRBV27; D: TRBD1; CDR3: CATRTGGNNQPQHF; DNA: TGTGCCACCCGGACAGGGGGCAACAATCAGCCCCAGCATTTT
size: once; J: TRBJ2-7; V: TRBV4-3; D: TRBD1; CDR3: CASSRTGGQPYEQYF; DNA: TGCGCCAGCAGCCGCACAGGGGGCCAGCCCTACGAGCAGTACTTC
size: NA; J: TRBJ2-5; V: TRBV7-3; D: NA; CDR3: CASSSGIGETQYF; DNA: TGTGCCAGCAGCTCCGGAATCGGGGAGACCCAGTACTTC
size: NA; J: TRBJ1-5; V: TRBV5-4; D: NA; CDR3: CASSLAGKQPQHF; DNA: TGTGCCAGCAGCTTGGCCGGGAAGCAGCCCCAGCATTTT
size: NA; J: TRBJ2-7; V: TRBV6-1; D: NA; CDR3: CASSWGAEHYEQYF; DNA: TGTGCCAGCAGTTGGGGGGCAGAACACTACGAGCAGTACTTC
size: NA; J: TRBJ1-6; V: TRBV9; D: NA; CDR3: CASTEQASSYNSPLHF; DNA: TGTGCCAGCACCGAACAGGCGAGCTCCTATAATTCACCCCTCCACTTT
size: NA; J: TRBJ2-3; V: TRBV7-3; D: NA; CDR3: CASTPGVSDTQYF; DNA: TGTGCCAGCACCCCCGGGGTCTCAGATACGCAGTATTTT
size: few; J: TRBJ1-1; V: TRBV11-3; D: NA; CDR3: CASSLDGGLDTEAFF; DNA: TGTGCCAGCAGCCTTGACGGGGGGCTGGACACTGAAGCTTTCTTT
size: NA; J: TRBJ2-7; V: TRBV6-4; D: NA; CDR3: CATRKQYF; DNA: TGTGCCACCCGTAAGCAGTACTTC
size: NA; J: TRBJ1-4; V: TRBV30; D: NA; CDR3: CAWSFGGNEKLFF; DNA: TGTGCCTGGAGTTTCGGCGGCAATGAAAAACTGTTTTTT
size: few; J: TRBJ2-5; V: TRBV6-1; D: TRBD1; CDR3: CASSEATGTGGETQYF; DNA: TGTGCCAGCAGTGAAGCCACCGGGACAGGTGGGGAGACCCAGTACTTC
size: NA; J: TRBJ1-5; V: TRBV2; D: TRBD1; CDR3: CASRGQSNQPQHF; DNA: TGTGCCAGCAGGGGACAGTCCAATCAGCCCCAGCATTTT
size: NA; J: TRBJ2-5; V: TRBV5-4; D: NA; CDR3: CASSWERPGTQYF; DNA: TGTGCCAGCAGCTGGGAGCGGCCCGGGACCCAGTACTTC
size: NA; J: TRBJ1-5; V: TRBV27; D: NA; CDR3: CASSLFTGSNQPQHF; DNA: TGTGCCAGCAGTTTATTCACGGGGAGCAATCAGCCCCAGCATTTT
size: NA; J: TRBJ1-5; V: TRBV4-3; D: NA; CDR3: CASSQDPGSGQPQHF; DNA: TGCGCCAGCAGCCAAGATCCAGGGTCAGGGCAGCCCCAGCATTTT
size: NA; J: TRBJ2-7; V: TRBV3-1/TRBV3-2; D: NA; CDR3: CASSLGAYEQYF; DNA: TGTGCCAGCAGTCTCGGAGCCTACGAGCAGTACTTC
size: NA; J: TRBJ2-5; V: TRBV6-5; D: NA; CDR3: CASSYSRTYGETQYF; DNA: TGTGCCAGCAGTTACTCGCGGACTTATGGGGAGACCCAGTACTTC
size: NA; J: TRBJ1-3; V: TRBV20-1; D: NA; CDR3: CSASSAWAGNTIYF; DNA: TGCAGTGCTAGTTCCGCCTGGGCTGGAAACACCATATATTTT
size: NA; J: TRBJ1-1; V: TRBV9; D: NA; CDR3: CASSPGISNTEAFF; DNA: TGTGCCAGCAGCCCAGGGATTTCGAACACTGAAGCTTTCTTT